This TCR beta chain derives from a study of siplizumab effects on memory and regulatory T cells. The V gene lost 0 bases and the J gene lost 6 bases, with 6 bases spanning the gap. Germline V CDR1 and CDR2: SGHTA, FQGNSA. The CDR3 contains 13 residues. Only in-frame clones appear in the TCRdb table, and some are missing; sequencing was by immunoSEQ multiplex PCR. The repertoire holds about 69,000 clones, with over 70% as singletons. What was sequenced was Tregs sorted from blood. The origin of this receptor is a human donor in good health. The chain uses TRBV7-2 and TRBJ1-5; D ambiguous. This chain's CDR3 is CASSLAGGQPQHF. For the CDR3, the DNA is TGTGCCAGCAGCTTAGCGGGTGGTCAGCCCCAGCATTTT.